Presented here are 12 T cell receptor beta chains from one specimen sequenced in a study of blood T cell repertoires in COVID-19 (dated by TCRdb to the early 2020s). Library creation used the immunoSEQ multiplex PCR assay. TCRdb limited this immuneACCESS table to in-frame rearrangements with V and J called. A share of clones is missing; checked studies link under half to unresolved V genes, and the rest is unexplained. Recorded for this sample are 170,000 or so clones; 90% of them occurred a single time. The ten most abundant clones make up 0.45% to 0.65% of the sample. The specimen was peripheral blood. Receptor source: a man aged 45-60 years with acute or convalescent COVID-19.

The genes are TRBV30 and TRBJ1-1; the match to TRBD1 covers 7 bases. Germline CDR1 reads GTSNPN; CDR2 reads SVGIG (reference sequence). With V trimmed by 4 bases and J by 2 bases, 4 bases remained unmatched. CDR3 size: 13 residues. The CDR3 loop reads CAWTTGANTEAFF. CDR3 in DNA: TGTGCCTGGACCACAGGGGCCAACACTGAAGCTTTCTTT. The full variable domain, completed using reference TRBV30 and TRBJ1-1, is SQTIHQWPATLVQPVGSPLSLECTVEGTSNPNLYWYRQAAGRGLQLLFYSVGIGQISSEVPQNLSASRPQDRQFILSSKKLLLSDSGFYLCAWTTGANTEAFFGQGTRLTVV.

This rearrangement joins TRBV5-4 to TRBJ2-2; 9 nucleotides line up with TRBD2. The J segment lost 4 bases and the V segment lost 3 bases, leaving 4 bases of the junction unmatched. The germline gives CDR1 SGHNT, CDR2 YYREEE (reference sequence). This CDR3 spans 15 amino acids. The CDR3 reads CASSSGLARTGELFF. The CDR3 nucleotides read TGTGCCAGCAGCTCTGGACTAGCGCGCACCGGGGAGCTGTTTTTT. Complete variable domain (other parts from reference TRBV5-4 and TRBJ2-2): ETGVTQSPTHLIKTRGQQVTLRCSSQSGHNTVSWYQQALGQGPQFIFQYYREEENGRGNFPPRFSGLQFPNYSSELNVNALELDDSALYLCASSSGLARTGELFFGEGSRLTVL.

CDR3 protein: CASSLSSGGAYGYTF. The CDR3 bases are TGTGCCAGCAGTTTATCGTCAGGGGGAGCCTATGGCTACACCTTC. This chain links TRBV27 with TRBJ1-2; 7 nucleotides match TRBD1. The V gene's germline CDR1 is MNHEY and CDR2 SMNVEV (reference sequence). After removal of 0 bases from V and 4 bases from J, the junction contained 5 bases not matched to a gene. The CDR3 contains 15 residues.

The chain recombines TRBV7-2 with TRBJ2-2; 7 bases agree with TRBD2. The CDR3 consists of 19 residues. CDR1 and CDR2 (germline): SGHTA, FQGNSA. Trimming removed 5 bases from V and 1 base from J; junction bases left unmatched: 16. The CDR3 protein is CASSSLWGEGTKNTGELFF. In DNA, the CDR3 is TGTGCCAGCAGCAGCCTGTGGGGGGAGGGGACGAAGAACACCGGGGAGCTGTTTTTT.

The chain recombines TRBV11-2 with TRBJ1-5; a possible D gene is TRBD1 (6 bases). Germline CDR1 SGHAT, CDR2 FQNNGV. The germline V and J ends were trimmed by 2 bases and 0 bases, with 14 bases remaining between them. This CDR3 is 17 amino acids long. CDR3: CASSLQGSTYSNQPQHF. The CDR3 DNA is TGTGCCAGCAGCTTACAGGGGTCTACCTATAGCAATCAGCCCCAGCATTTT.

V gene TRBV3-1 (or the pseudogene TRBV3-2) combines with J gene TRBJ2-7, with D possibly TRBD2 on 6 matching bases. V was trimmed by 3 bases and J by 12 bases, leaving 15 bases between them. The CDR3 has 12 residues. The V gene's germline CDR1 is LGHDT and CDR2 YNNKEL (reference sequence). The CDR3 is CASSHSGLPPYV. DNA of the CDR3: TGTGCCAGCAGCCATTCAGGACTACCCCCGTACGTC.

The genes are TRBV28 and TRBJ2-5, with 12 bases matching TRBD2. The V gene's germline CDR1 is MDHEN and CDR2 SYDVKM. The CDR3 loop spans 16 amino acids. The trim removed 1 base at V and 1 base at J, leaving 1 base unmatched. CDR3 loop: CASSLSLAGGQETQYF. CDR3 DNA: TGTGCCAGCAGTTTATCACTAGCGGGGGGCCAAGAGACCCAGTACTTC.

This chain links TRBV6-5 with TRBJ1-5; 8 positions match TRBD1. The CDR3 spans 15 residues. Germline V gene sequence: CDR1 MNHEY, CDR2 SVGAGI. Trimming at V came to 6 bases and at J to 3 bases, leaving 7 bases not matched to a gene. CDR3 in amino acids: CASSLYQGANQPQHF. CDR3 nucleotide sequence: TGTGCCAGCAGCCTATATCAGGGGGCCAATCAGCCCCAGCATTTT.

V gene TRBV5-6 combines with J gene TRBJ1-1; 8 bases fit TRBD1. The CDR3 consists of 14 residues. V shed 4 bases, J shed 4 bases, and the junction held 6 bases outside the gene matches. The germline CDR1 and CDR2 sequences are SGHDT and YYEEEE. The CDR3 protein is CASSKDTGGTEAFF. DNA of the CDR3: TGTGCCAGCAGCAAGGACACAGGGGGCACTGAAGCTTTCTTT.

The genes are TRBV25-1 and TRBJ1-2; D is perhaps TRBD1 (5 bases). CDR3 length: 14 amino acids. Per germline, CDR1 MGHDK and CDR2 SYGVNS. The V end lost 2 bases, the J end lost 1 base, and 8 bases lay between the germline ends. The chain's CDR3 is CASSEQGYNYGYTF. The CDR3 DNA sequence: TGTGCCAGCAGTGAACAGGGTTATAACTATGGCTACACCTTC.

The chain combines TRBV20-1 with TRBJ2-7, with D possibly matching TRBD1 (5 bases). V lost 3 bases to trimming and J lost 4 bases, with 13 bases between them. This CDR3 has 13 amino acids. CDR1 is DFQATT, CDR2 SNEGSKA, per germline (reference sequence). CDR3 region: CSASTQGPYEQYV. CDR3 nucleotide sequence: TGCAGTGCTAGTACTCAGGGTCCATACGAGCAGTACGTC.

The chain is built from TRBV9 and TRBJ2-2, with 7 nucleotides matching TRBD1. This CDR3 has 15 residues. The germline V gene has CDR1 SGDLS and CDR2 YYNGEE. V shed 3 bases, J shed 7 bases, and the junction held 9 bases outside the gene matches. CDR3 DNA: TGTGCCAGCAGCGAGGGACAGTCGGAGGTCGGGGAGCTGTTTTTT. Its protein is CASSEGQSEVGELFF.